A single sample gave rise to the 26 T cell receptor beta chains below, sequenced in a study of cytomegalovirus exposure and HLA in healthy donors. Primers for the PCR totalled 60 Vbeta and 13 Jbeta. Only in-frame clones appear in the TCRdb table, and some are missing; sequencing was by immunoSEQ multiplex PCR. The repertoire includes about 99,000 clones, about 79% of them detected once, and approximately 3.3% sits in the top ten. Sequenced sample: PBMCs. These receptors came from a male donor in good health and CMV-seropositive.

V usage is TRBV28 and J usage is TRBJ1-2; 9 nucleotides line up with TRBD1. Germline loops: CDR1 MDHEN, CDR2 SYDVKM. The junction had 5 bases not matched to a gene; V was cut back by 6 bases and J by 6 bases. The CDR3 totals 13 residues. The CDR3 nucleotides are TGTGCCAGCAGCCGTACAGGGGGCGATGGCTACACCTTC. It specifies CASSRTGGDGYTF.

The chain has TRBV11-3 and TRBJ2-7, with 9 bases matching TRBD1. Trimming cost V 3 bases and J 6 bases; bases outside gene matches: 3. This CDR3 spans 13 amino acids. Germline values: CDR1 SGHNT, CDR2 YENEEA. The CDR3, as DNA: TGTGCCAGCAGCTTCGGGACAGGGCTCGAGCAGTACTTC. Its translation is CASSFGTGLEQYF.

The gene calls are TRBV4-1 and TRBJ1-2; possible D gene TRBD1, 5 bases. The CDR3 length is 15 residues. Trimming removed 0 bases at V and 5 bases at J, with 13 bases between. CDR1 is MGHRA, CDR2 YSYEKL, per germline. The CDR3 protein is CASSQDVGGGYGYTF. CDR3 bases: TGCGCCAGCAGCCAAGATGTTGGCGGGGGTTATGGCTACACCTTC.

The CDR3 DNA reads as TGTGCCAGTCAGTCTGGGGCAGCAACTAATGAAAAACTGTTTTTT. It specifies CASQSGAATNEKLFF. This sequence joins TRBV19 and TRBJ1-4, with a tentative D call TRBD1 (5 bases). Trimming took off 8 bases at V and 0 bases at J, with 13 bases between the two ends. CDR3 length: 15 residues. Germline assignment: CDR1 LNHDA and CDR2 SQIVND (reference sequence).

The rearrangement links TRBV15 to TRBJ1-1, with D tentatively TRBD1 (6 bases). Germline V lookup: CDR1 LNHNV, CDR2 YYDKDF (reference sequence). The length of the CDR3 is 16 residues. V lost 3 bases to trimming and J lost 7 bases, with 21 bases between them. CDR3 in amino acids: CATSRIVVQGLSEAFF. CDR3 nucleotides: TGTGCCACCAGCAGGATTGTGGTACAGGGATTGAGTGAAGCTTTCTTT.

The chain couples TRBV7-9 to TRBJ2-7, with 8 positions matching TRBD2. The CDR3 sequence is 14 residues long. CDR1 SEHNR and CDR2 FQNEAQ come from the germline V gene (reference sequence). V was pared by 7 bases and J by 7 bases, with 12 bases of the junction left unmatched. The CDR3 protein is CASTPRAGGYEQYF. The CDR3 bases are TGTGCCAGCACCCCAAGGGCGGGGGGATATGAGCAGTACTTC.

The rearrangement uses TRBV5-6 and TRBJ1-4; D not resolved. This CDR3 region has 14 residues. The germline V gene encodes CDR1 SGHDT and CDR2 YYEEEE. The V gene lost 0 bases and the J gene lost 3 bases, with 6 bases spanning the gap. CDR3 nucleotides: TGTGCCAGCAGCTTGGGGCGGCCTAATGAAAAACTGTTTTTT. Its protein product is CASSLGRPNEKLFF.

The CDR3 sequence is CASSSSDRANSPLHF. The CDR3 bases are TGTGCCAGCAGTTCCTCTGACAGGGCTAATTCACCCCTCCACTTT. The genes are TRBV27 and TRBJ1-6, with TRBD1 matching 7 bases. Germline CDR1 MNHEY, CDR2 SMNVEV (reference sequence). With 4 bases clipped from V and 6 bases from J, the junction kept 6 bases outside the gene matches. This CDR3 region has 15 residues.

This clone occurred once. The chain combines TRBV18 with TRBJ1-1, with D perhaps TRBD1 (6 bases). This CDR3 contains 15 residues. Germline lookup yields CDR1 KGHSH and CDR2 LQKENI. Trimming stripped 4 bases from V and 1 base from J, with 13 bases between. DNA for the CDR3: TGTGCCAGCTCACTTAAACAGGGCGAGAACACTGAAGCTTTCTTT. It translates to CASSLKQGENTEAFF. The full variable domain, rest sourced from reference TRBV18 and TRBJ1-1, is NAGVMQNPRHLVRRRGQEARLRCSPMKGHSHVYWYRQLPEEGLKFMVYLQKENIIDESGMPKERFSAEFPKEGPSILRIQQVVRGDSAAYFCASSLKQGENTEAFFGQGTRLTVV.

The chain combines TRBV27 with TRBJ2-3; 9 positions agree with TRBD2. CDR3 length: 16 amino acids. With V trimmed by 5 bases and J by 9 bases, 15 bases remained unmatched. Germline CDR1 reads MNHEY; CDR2 reads SMNVEV (reference sequence). The CDR3 loop reads CASSPRPGLASGTQYF. The CDR3 bases are TGTGCCAGCAGTCCACGACCGGGACTAGCATCGGGGACGCAGTATTTT.

V usage is TRBV7-8 and J usage is TRBJ1-6; weak D call: TRBD1 (6 bases). The CDR3 contains 17 residues. The V and J ends lost 2 bases and 2 bases respectively, with 13 bases between them. Germline loops: CDR1 SGHVS, CDR2 FQNEAQ. The CDR3 DNA reads TGTGCCAGCAGCTTAATCCGGCAGGGGCCCTATAATTCACCCCTCCACTTT. As protein: CASSLIRQGPYNSPLHF.

The chain carries TRBV30 and TRBJ2-7; 7 bases map to TRBD1. This CDR3 is 17 amino acids long. V gave up 1 base and J gave up 1 base; unmatched junction bases: 13. Germline values: CDR1 GTSNPN, CDR2 SVGIG (reference sequence). The CDR3 spells CAWSDLLSGRGSYEQYF. Here the CDR3 DNA reads TGTGCCTGGAGTGATTTGCTTTCTGGCAGGGGGTCCTACGAGCAGTACTTC.

The chain has TRBV5-5 and TRBJ1-6; weak D call: TRBD1 (5 bases). V lost 0 bases and J lost 7, with 8 bases in between. This CDR3 spans 14 amino acids. The germline V gene has CDR1 SGHKS and CDR2 YYEKEE (reference sequence). CDR3 DNA: TGTGCCAGCAGCTTGGTCACAGGAAATTCACCCCTCCACTTT. This sequence encodes CASSLVTGNSPLHF.

The genes are TRBV2 and TRBJ2-6; D is unclear. The germline CDR1 and CDR2 sequences are SNHLY and FYNNEI. The CDR3 consists of 14 residues. V lost 10 bases and J lost 1, with 11 bases in between. CDR3 coding DNA: TGTGCCACACAGATACGTTCTGGGGCCAACGTCCTGACTTTC. Its protein product is CATQIRSGANVLTF.

This chain joins TRBV6-5 and TRBJ1-3, with D tentatively TRBD1 (6 bases). Trimming stripped 5 bases from V and 7 bases from J, with 12 bases between. In germline, CDR1 is MNHEY, CDR2 SVGAGI. This CDR3 has 13 residues. The CDR3 region is CASSAQGSNTIYF. The CDR3 DNA reads TGTGCCAGCAGTGCACAGGGTAGCAACACCATATATTTT.

This chain connects TRBV2 to TRBJ1-1; the match to TRBD1 covers 11 bases. CDR1 and CDR2 from the germline V gene are SNHLY and FYNNEI. CDR3 size: 15 residues. V lost 4 bases and J lost 5; bases outside the gene matches: 6. CDR3 nucleotide sequence: TGTGCCAGCAGTGTTCGCGGGACAGGGGGTACTGAAGCTTTCTTT. This gives the protein CASSVRGTGGTEAFF.

A remark on this clone: This sample also contains other DNA sequences that code for the same CDR3. This chain uses TRBV19 with TRBJ1-1; 7 bases map to TRBD1. The CDR3 sequence is 14 residues long. CDR1 is LNHDA and CDR2 is SQIVND in the germline V gene (reference sequence). With 1 base clipped from V and 1 base from J, the junction kept 0 bases outside the gene matches. The CDR3 spells CASSIGQGNTEAFF. The CDR3 DNA reads TGTGCCAGTAGTATAGGACAGGGGAACACTGAAGCTTTCTTT.

This clone was recorded once. V usage is TRBV27 and J usage is TRBJ2-7, with D possibly TRBD1 on 5 matching bases. The V gene lost 4 bases and the J gene lost 2 bases, with 21 bases spanning the gap. This CDR3 spans 17 amino acids. Germline loops: CDR1 MNHEY, CDR2 SMNVEV (reference sequence). In nucleotides, the CDR3 is TGTGCCAGCAGTTCACTTTCGAGGACACCACAAGCCTACGAGCAGTACTTC. It specifies CASSSLSRTPQAYEQYF.

The chain recombines TRBV5-1 with TRBJ1-5; 7 nucleotides align to TRBD1. V was pared by 3 bases and J by 2 bases, with 8 bases of the junction left unmatched. Per germline, CDR1 SGHRS and CDR2 YFSETQ. The CDR3 loop spans 16 amino acids. As DNA, the CDR3 is TGCGCCAGCAGCTCAATTTTTACAGGGGGCAATCAGCCCCAGCATTTT. It is translated as CASSSIFTGGNQPQHF. The entire variable domain, with the rest obtained from reference TRBV5-1 and TRBJ1-5, is as follows: KAGVTQTPRYLIKTRGQQVTLSCSPISGHRSVSWYQQTPGQGLQFLFEYFSETQRNKGNFPGRFSGRQFSNSRSEMNVSTLELGDSALYLCASSSIFTGGNQPQHFGDGTRLSIL.

This chain connects TRBV6-5 to TRBJ2-3; 8 bases fit TRBD2. The CDR3 consists of 15 residues. Unmatched junction bases numbered 6, after V lost 5 bases and J lost 2 bases. The germline gives CDR1 MNHEY, CDR2 SVGAGI. Written as DNA, the CDR3 is TGTGCCAGCAGTCATACTAGCGGTCTCACAGATACGCAGTATTTT. It encodes CASSHTSGLTDTQYF.

Turning to this clone: In the same sample, other DNA sequences code for this CDR3. CDR3 sequence: CASSTDRGQPQHF. In nucleotides, the CDR3 is TGTGCCAGCTCAACTGATAGGGGTCAGCCCCAGCATTTT. The V call is TRBV18, the J call TRBJ1-5; D may be TRBD1 (5 bases). V dropped 5 bases and J dropped 6 bases, with 11 bases sitting between them. Germline loops: CDR1 KGHSH, CDR2 LQKENI. The CDR3 sequence is 13 residues long.

The rearrangement links TRBV7-9 to TRBJ1-1; 11 bases are shared with TRBD1. Losses at the gene ends were 5 bases for V and 4 bases for J; bases not matched to a gene: 9. CDR3 size: 16 residues. Per germline, CDR1 SEHNR and CDR2 FQNEAQ (reference sequence). Here the CDR3 DNA reads TGTGCCAGCAGCGGCCATCCCGGGACAGGGGGCACTGAAGCTTTCTTT. This sequence encodes CASSGHPGTGGTEAFF.

The chain joins TRBV21-1 to TRBJ1-2; TRBD1 is the table's D call, not checked against the DNA. TRBV21-1 is deemed a pseudogene. CDR3 length: 15 amino acids. The CDR3 DNA reads as TGTGCCAGCAGCATGGTAAGGGGTTCAAGCTATGGCTACACCTTC. It translates to CASSMVRGSSYGYTF.

This chain uses TRBV5-8 with TRBJ2-7, with D possibly being TRBD1 (7 bases). The CDR3 length is 15 residues. Germline-derived CDR1 and CDR2 are SGHTS and YDEGEE. V dropped 0 bases and J dropped 2 bases, with 12 bases sitting between them. The DNA for the CDR3 is TGTGCCAGCAGCTTGGGACAGGGACTTACCTACGAGCAGTACTTC. It encodes CASSLGQGLTYEQYF.

The chain links TRBV6-5 to TRBJ1-4; D is perhaps TRBD1 (5 bases). This CDR3 contains 15 residues. With 5 bases removed from V and 2 bases from J, the gap between germline ends came to 12 bases. Per germline, CDR1 MNHEY and CDR2 SVGAGI. The CDR3 DNA is TGTGCCAGCAGTCGGAGACAGCGCACTAATGAAAAACTGTTTTTT. Translation: CASSRRQRTNEKLFF.

This rearrangement joins TRBV5-6 to TRBJ1-6; D is unclear. The V gene lost 7 bases and the J gene lost 6 bases, with 8 bases spanning the gap. CDR3 length equals 12 residues. Germline CDR1 SGHDT, CDR2 YYEEEE. The CDR3 reads CASPLGNSPLHF. DNA of the CDR3: TGTGCCAGCCCCCTAGGTAATTCACCCCTCCACTTT.